This T cell receptor (beta chain) was captured by sequencing in a study of blood T cell repertoires in COVID-19. V was clipped by 3 bases and J by 4 bases; unmatched bases: 7. In germline, CDR1 is SGHTA, CDR2 FQGTGA. The CDR3 is 16 residues long. The protocol was immunoSEQ multiplex PCR, while the TCRdb copy is restricted to in-frame clones and leaves out a portion. The table shows about 490,000 clones, with approximately 85% occurring only once. Sequencing was done on a sample of peripheral blood. The TCR was taken from a human donor in a cohort sampled during active COVID-19. V usage is TRBV7-3 and J usage is TRBJ2-5; 11 bases agree with TRBD1. This CDR3 is CASSFGSGTGGETQYF. CDR3 DNA sequence: TGTGCCAGCAGCTTTGGATCCGGGACAGGGGGAGAGACCCAGTACTTC.